The 6 T cell receptor beta chains below were found in one sample sequenced in a study of cytomegalovirus exposure and HLA in healthy donors. In the PCR, 60 Vbeta and 13 Jbeta primers were used. Only in-frame clones appear in the TCRdb table, and some are missing; sequencing was by immunoSEQ multiplex PCR. The repertoire table contains 35,000 to 45,000 clones. Input material: PBMCs. The receptor set was obtained from a male donor in good health and CMV-seronegative.

This chain connects TRBV6-5 to TRBJ2-1; D is possibly TRBD2 (7 bases). CDR3 length: 15 amino acids. The V end lost 5 bases, the J end lost 9 bases, and 20 bases lay between the germline ends. Germline CDR1 MNHEY, CDR2 SVGAGI. CDR3 in DNA: TGTGCCAGCAGTCGAGGACTAGACGCGGACAGTGAGCAGTTCTTC. This sequence encodes CASSRGLDADSEQFF.

V gene TRBV7-2 combines with J gene TRBJ1-6, with D tentatively TRBD1 (5 bases). CDR3 length: 16 amino acids. Trimming left V 5 bases short and J 10 bases short, with 21 bases between. Germline CDR1 and CDR2: SGHTA and FQGNSA. CDR3 sequence: CASSPQGSGVDSPLHF. The CDR3 DNA is TGTGCCAGCAGCCCCCAGGGTAGCGGGGTAGACTCACCCCTCCACTTT.

The chain combines TRBV2 with TRBJ1-1; perhaps TRBD1 as D (6 bases). This CDR3 is 16 amino acids long. The V end lost 2 bases, the J end lost 1 base, and 14 bases lay between the germline ends. The germline V gene has CDR1 SNHLY and CDR2 FYNNEI. The CDR3 sequence: CASSESQGLANTEAFF. The CDR3 bases are TGTGCCAGCAGTGAAAGTCAGGGGTTGGCGAACACTGAAGCTTTCTTT.

The chain has TRBV29-1 and TRBJ2-7, with 10 nucleotides matching TRBD1. Germline V gene sequence: CDR1 SQVTM, CDR2 ANQGSEA. The CDR3 consists of 13 residues. J was trimmed by 2 bases and V by 7 bases; bases with no gene match: 5. The CDR3 coding sequence is TGCAGCGCCCTCGGGACAGGGGCCTACGAGCAGTACTTC. It specifies CSALGTGAYEQYF.

This chain joins TRBV5-5 and TRBJ2-7, with a tentative D call TRBD1 (5 bases). CDR1 is SGHKS and CDR2 is YYEKEE in the germline V gene (reference sequence). This CDR3 spans 14 amino acids. Trimming removed 1 base from V and 1 base from J, with 9 bases in between. Written as DNA, the CDR3 is TGTGCCAGCAGCTTGCAGGGTAGATCCTACGAGCAGTACTTC. Translated: CASSLQGRSYEQYF.

The chain joins TRBV28 to TRBJ2-3; possibly TRBD1 for D (5 bases). The V gene's germline CDR1 is MDHEN and CDR2 SYDVKM. V was trimmed by 7 bases and J by 0 bases, leaving 17 bases between them. The CDR3 consists of 16 residues. CDR3 region: CASIKGARVSTDTQYF. The CDR3 coding sequence is TGTGCCAGCATTAAGGGCGCCAGGGTTAGCACAGATACGCAGTATTTT.